The source of this TCR beta chain is a study of metastatic and nonmetastatic thyroid tumors. No patient received treatment before thyroid surgery. CDR1 and CDR2 from the germline V gene are SGDLS and YYNGEE. V lost 0 bases and J 8 bases, leaving 12 bases between the germline ends. The CDR3 length is 14 residues. The authors' processing: The study took CDR3 differences across clinicopathological groups and made a distant-metastasis classifier for papillary thyroid cancer from them. TCRdb reassembled clones from the PCR reads with MiXCR. The V and J calls follow TCRdb's processing rather than the paper's. Among approximately 14,000 clones listed, more than 3% were seen once.

Material for sequencing was tumor tissue. This sequence joins TRBV9 and TRBJ1-5; D unclear. The sequence came from a female donor with papillary thyroid cancer or a benign thyroid nodule (not recorded which). Some clones in this sample may be carry-over from other donors' samples. The CDR3: CASSVEGGREPQHF. CDR3 coding DNA: TGTGCCAGCAGCGTAGAGGGAGGGAGGGAGCCCCAGCATTTT.